The clone carrying this T cell receptor (beta chain) was found a few times. What it recognizes is unknown. The whole isolated RNA underwent reverse transcription, so sequencing captured expressed TCRB transcripts. Only in-frame clones appear in the TCRdb table, and some are missing; sequencing was by immunoSEQ multiplex PCR. The table includes 130,000 or so clones, 9% to 10% detected once. This sample was included in a study of beta chain features in type 1 diabetes. Study information: Researchers looked at over 100,000,000 sorted cells across all samples. Notes on the study in general: Shorter templates may be favored by PCR, equally so in patients and controls. Overrepresentation of cells with high TCR expression could result from cDNA sequencing.

Sequencing was carried out using central memory CD4+ T cells from blood. The source is a woman aged 40 to 50 in good health.

The CDR3 nucleotides are TGTGCCAGTAGTACAACCGGGACAGGACGTTGCACCTTC. Translating gives CASSTTGTGRCTF. The chain employs TRBV19 and TRBJ1-2, with TRBD1 identical over 8 bases. The CDR3 extends over 13 amino acids. Unmatched junction bases numbered 11, after V lost 4 bases and J lost 13 bases. Germline V gene sequence: CDR1 LNHDA, CDR2 SQIVND (reference sequence).